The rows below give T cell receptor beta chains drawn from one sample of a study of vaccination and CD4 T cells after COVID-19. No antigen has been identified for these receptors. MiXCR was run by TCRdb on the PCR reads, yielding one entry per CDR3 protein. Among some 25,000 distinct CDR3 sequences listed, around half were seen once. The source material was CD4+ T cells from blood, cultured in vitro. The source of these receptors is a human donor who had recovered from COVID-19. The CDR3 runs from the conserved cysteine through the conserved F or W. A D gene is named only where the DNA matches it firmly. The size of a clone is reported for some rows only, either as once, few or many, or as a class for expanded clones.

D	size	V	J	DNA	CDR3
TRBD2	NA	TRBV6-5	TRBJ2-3	TGTGCCAGCAGTTACTCGTCCAGCGGGGTAGATACGCAGTATTTT	CASSYSSSGVDTQYF
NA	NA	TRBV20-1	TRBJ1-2	TGCAGTGCTTTACGGGATACTAACTATGGCTACACCTTC	CSALRDTNYGYTF
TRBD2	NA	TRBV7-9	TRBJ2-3	TGTGCCAGCAGACCTTTCGCTAGCGGGGGACTTCCTCTCACGCAGTATTTT	CASRPFASGGLPLTQYF
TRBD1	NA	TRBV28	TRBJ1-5	TGTGCCAGCACCAATCCCGGGAGGGACAGGGAACATTTT	CASTNPGRDREHF
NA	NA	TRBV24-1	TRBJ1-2	TGTGCCACCAGTGATTTGTCGGACAGCTATGGCTACACCTTC	CATSDLSDSYGYTF
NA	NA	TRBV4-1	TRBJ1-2	TGCGCCAGCAGCCAAGAAGGCAGAACGAACTATGGCTACACCTTC	CASSQEGRTNYGYTF
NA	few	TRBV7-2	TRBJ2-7	TGTGCCAGCACCTCCCCACAGGGACCCTACGAGCAGTACTTC	CASTSPQGPYEQYF
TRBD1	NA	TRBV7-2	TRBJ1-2	TGTGCCAGCAGCTTAGTGGTGACAGGGGGCGTTGGCTACACCTTC	CASSLVVTGGVGYTF
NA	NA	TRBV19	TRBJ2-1	TGTGCCAGTAGTCCGCGGGGAGGCCCCGGCTCCTACAATGAGCAGTTCTTC	CASSPRGGPGSYNEQFF
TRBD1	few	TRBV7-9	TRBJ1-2	TGTGCCAGCAGCTTAGGGGACAGGGGGCCAGACTATGGCTACACCTTC	CASSLGDRGPDYGYTF
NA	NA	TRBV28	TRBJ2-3	TGTGCCAGCAGTATCGGTCCGGGGTCCCCAGATACGCAGTATTTT	CASSIGPGSPDTQYF
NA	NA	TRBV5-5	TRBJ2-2	TGTGCCAGCAGCCCCTCTGGAACCACGAACACCGGGGAGCTGTTTTTT	CASSPSGTTNTGELFF
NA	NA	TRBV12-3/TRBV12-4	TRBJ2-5	TGTGCCAGCAGTAGGGGGGGCGCTTCTGGGACCCAGTACTTC	CASSRGGASGTQYF
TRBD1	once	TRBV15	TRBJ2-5	TGTGCCACCAGCAGAGTCTGGCTGTTGGGAGGACAGGGCCAAGAGACCCAGTACTTC	CATSRVWLLGGQGQETQYF
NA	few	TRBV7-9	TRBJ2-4	TGTGCCAGCAGGATGGATCAGGCCAAAAACATTCAGTACTTC	CASRMDQAKNIQYF
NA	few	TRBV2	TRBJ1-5	TGTGCCGTCGGGGGGGAGGTCAATCAGCCCCAGCATTTT	CAVGGEVNQPQHF
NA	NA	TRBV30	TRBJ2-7	TGTGCCCTGGAAATCTGGGGGTCCGCCGACGAGCAGTACTTC	CALEIWGSADEQYF
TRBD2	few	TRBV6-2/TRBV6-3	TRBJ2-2	TGTGCCAGCAGTTTCGGGGGGATGGCCGGGGAGCTGTTTTTT	CASSFGGMAGELFF